This T cell receptor (beta chain) was sequenced in a study of cytotoxic CD8 clonotypes in ibrutinib-treated CLL. Study-wide points: Public clonotypes, an uncommon group, contracted or remained stable on treatment. Clonality rose at ibrutinib response and fell back toward baseline at progression.

This CDR3 has 13 amino acids. Germline V gene lookup returns CDR1 KGHSH and CDR2 LQKENI. V lost 1 base to trimming and J lost 2 bases, with 6 bases between them. The repertoire was sequenced with immunoSEQ multiplex PCR; TCRdb's copy has only in-frame clones and lacks some. Of 52,000 or so clones in the sample, 83% were seen once. Worth noting for this clone: The antigen is not known.

The chain has TRBV18 and TRBJ2-7; D is unclear. The sequence came from a human donor with chronic lymphocytic leukemia. Source: PBMCs, taken after 24 months of ibrutinib treatment. Written as DNA, the CDR3 is TGTGCCAGCTCACCACAGGGTACCTACGAGCAGTACTTC. Its translation: CASSPQGTYEQYF.